Below are 21 T cell receptor beta chains sequenced from a single sample in a study of blood T cell repertoires in COVID-19. Profiling relied on immunoSEQ multiplex PCR, and the TCRdb table lists in-frame clones only, not all of them. Among some 240,000 clones listed, 75% to 85% were seen once. The sequenced sample was peripheral blood. The receptors come from a human donor in a cohort sampled during active COVID-19.

In this sample, this clone turned up a few times. The chain links TRBV6-5 to TRBJ1-1; tentatively, D is TRBD1 (6 bases). Trimming removed 8 bases at V and 0 bases at J, with 13 bases between. This CDR3 has 14 residues. Germline CDR1 reads MNHEY; CDR2 reads SVGAGI. For the CDR3, the DNA is TGTGCCAGCTCTATGACAGGATTGAACACTGAAGCTTTCTTT. Translated, it gives CASSMTGLNTEAFF.

This chain links TRBV3-1 (or the pseudogene TRBV3-2) with TRBJ1-6; no firm D call. V was cut by 6 bases and J by 6 bases, with 12 bases left in between. Per germline, CDR1 LGHDT and CDR2 YNNKEL (reference sequence). This CDR3 comprises 14 residues. The CDR3 DNA is TGTGCCAGCAGGGACTCGGGTGCTAATTCACCCCTCCACTTT. Protein: CASRDSGANSPLHF.

V usage is TRBV5-1 and J usage is TRBJ1-5; 7 bases match TRBD1. Germline V CDR1 and CDR2: SGHRS, YFSETQ. The CDR3 is 15 residues long. With V trimmed by 1 base and J by 1 base, 2 bases remained unmatched. The CDR3 loop is CASSLTGASNQPQHF. The CDR3 DNA sequence: TGCGCCAGCAGCTTGACAGGGGCCAGCAATCAGCCCCAGCATTTT.

The J gene is TRBJ2-1, the V gene TRBV7-3, with 7 bases that match TRBD2. The V segment lost 2 bases and the J segment 2 bases; nucleotides outside the gene matches: 3. Germline V gene sequence: CDR1 SGHTA, CDR2 FQGTGA. The CDR3 sequence is 15 residues long. CDR3 DNA: TGTGCCAGCAGCTTAGGGGGGGACCCCTACAATGAGCAGTTCTTC. This translates into CASSLGGDPYNEQFF.

In its sample, this clone was seen a few times. The chain uses TRBV6-1 and TRBJ1-2; maybe TRBD1 (6 bases). CDR1 and CDR2 (germline): MNHNS, SASEGT. The V end lost 2 bases, the J end lost 4 bases, and 23 bases lay between the germline ends. The CDR3 has 18 amino acids. The CDR3 spells CASSERALGGPAIYGYTF. In nucleotides, the CDR3 is TGTGCCAGCAGTGAACGGGCTCTCGGGGGGCCGGCTATCTATGGCTACACCTTC.

This clone was seen only once. The chain recombines TRBV4-2 with TRBJ2-7, with TRBD1 as a possible D gene (6 bases). The germline V gene has CDR1 LGHNA and CDR2 YNFKEQ. Trimming pared 4 bases from V and 0 bases from J, leaving 10 bases between. The CDR3 has 14 residues. The CDR3 sequence is CASSRPTGSYEQYF. The CDR3 DNA follows: TGTGCCAGCAGCCGCCCGACAGGCTCCTACGAGCAGTACTTC.

This clone was seen a handful of times. V is TRBV19 and J is TRBJ1-5; D possibly corresponds to TRBD1 (6 bases). Trimming pared 7 bases from V and 7 bases from J, leaving 23 bases between. Germline lookup yields CDR1 LNHDA and CDR2 SQIVND (reference sequence). The CDR3 is 16 residues long. The DNA of the CDR3 is TGTGCCAGTAAGTTTTTGCAAAGAGGGGGAGACCAGCCCCAGCATTTT. Amino acid sequence: CASKFLQRGGDQPQHF.

The V gene is TRBV25-1, the J gene TRBJ2-7; D unclear. The germline V and J ends were trimmed by 6 bases and 2 bases, with 11 bases remaining between them. This CDR3 spans 13 amino acids. Germline values: CDR1 MGHDK, CDR2 SYGVNS. CDR3 nucleotides: TGTGCCAGCAGGAAAACAACAGCCTACGAGCAGTACTTC. Amino acids: CASRKTTAYEQYF.

The genes are TRBV7-2 and TRBJ2-1, with a possible D match to TRBD1 (5 bases). Germline CDR1 is SGHTA and CDR2 is FQGNSA. This CDR3 is 14 amino acids long. Trimming removed 2 bases at V and 4 bases at J, with 9 bases between. The CDR3 nucleotides are TGTGCCAGCAGCTTACCGCAGGGATACAATGAGCAGTTCTTC. As protein: CASSLPQGYNEQFF. Drawing the rest from reference TRBV7-2 and TRBJ2-1, the complete variable domain is GAGVSQSPSNKVTEKGKDVELRCDPISGHTALYWYRQSLGQGLEFLIYFQGNSAPDKSGLPSDRFSAERTGGSVSTLTIQRTQQEDSAVYLCASSLPQGYNEQFFGPGTRLTVL.

The chain employs TRBV13 and TRBJ2-1; 8 bases match TRBD2. The trim removed 3 bases at V and 6 bases at J, leaving 7 bases unmatched. Germline CDR1 reads PRHDT; CDR2 reads FYEKMQ (reference sequence). The CDR3 is 15 amino acids. CDR3 amino acids: CASSFPGLVFNEQFF. Written as DNA, the CDR3 is TGTGCCAGCAGCTTCCCGGGACTAGTATTCAATGAGCAGTTCTTC.

The sample holds a few counts of this clone. The CDR3 coding sequence is TGTGCCAGCAGGCTGGTCGGGAGGGGACAGACCGGGGAGCTGTTTTTT. Translating gives CASRLVGRGQTGELFF. This rearrangement joins TRBV7-9 to TRBJ2-2, with TRBD2 as a possible D gene (8 bases). Trimming cost V 6 bases and J 5 bases, with 19 bases left between them. CDR3 length equals 16 residues. CDR1 is SEHNR, CDR2 FQNEAQ, per germline (reference sequence).

V and J are TRBV19 and TRBJ2-1; D remains unclear. The CDR3 covers 17 residues. The germline gives CDR1 LNHDA, CDR2 SQIVND (reference sequence). V was pared by 5 bases and J by 3 bases, with 20 bases between. CDR3 sequence (DNA): TGTGCCAGTAGTCCGCCTCGTCAGGCTACTTACTACAATGAGCAGTTCTTC. This codes for CASSPPRQATYYNEQFF.

The chain has TRBV7-2 and TRBJ2-1; D gene uncertain. Trimming pared 3 bases from V and 5 bases from J, leaving 14 bases between. This CDR3 is built from 15 residues. Germline V gene data show CDR1 as SGHTA and CDR2 as FQGNSA. The CDR3 spells CASSFTAPINNEQFF. The DNA for the CDR3 is TGTGCCAGCAGCTTCACAGCTCCGATTAACAATGAGCAGTTCTTC.

This clone has only one observation. CDR3 DNA: TGCGCCAGCAGCTTGCAACAGGTGAACACTGAAGCTTTCTTT. It codes for CASSLQQVNTEAFF. The rearrangement joins TRBV5-1 to TRBJ1-1, with D perhaps matching TRBD1 (5 bases). The CDR3 sequence is 14 residues long. Looked up from germline, CDR1 is SGHRS and CDR2 is YFSETQ. The V gene lost 1 base and the J gene lost 0 bases, with 7 bases spanning the gap.

V gene TRBV28 combines with J gene TRBJ2-1; 11 bases line up with TRBD1. The CDR3 runs 17 residues. V dropped 10 bases and J dropped 0; count of bases not matched to a gene: 11. Germline assignment: CDR1 MDHEN and CDR2 SYDVKM. Here the CDR3 reads CATSGTGGPFSYNEQFF. The CDR3 DNA reads TGTGCCACCTCCGGGACAGGGGGACCCTTCTCCTACAATGAGCAGTTCTTC.

The V gene is TRBV4-1, the J gene TRBJ2-2; 7 bases map to TRBD2. The V segment lost 0 bases and the J segment 15 bases; nucleotides outside the gene matches: 10. The CDR3 loop spans 14 amino acids. Germline V gives CDR1 MGHRA, CDR2 YSYEKL. The CDR3 reads CASSQEGGGWLMFF. The CDR3 DNA reads as TGCGCCAGCAGCCAAGAGGGGGGGGGTTGGTTGATGTTTTTT.

The chain couples TRBV5-1 to TRBJ2-7; 8 bases fit TRBD2. With V trimmed by 4 bases and J by 0 bases, 9 bases remained unmatched. This CDR3 comprises 16 residues. Germline V gene sequence: CDR1 SGHRS, CDR2 YFSETQ. Written as DNA, the CDR3 is TGCGCCAGCAGCCCGGGGGGGGCGGCCGACTCCTACGAGCAGTACTTC. Translating gives CASSPGGAADSYEQYF.

This clone was seen once. This chain joins TRBV12-3 or TRBV12-4 and TRBJ1-5; no firm D call. CDR3 size: 13 residues. V gave up 3 bases and J gave up 3 bases, with 6 bases separating them. The CDR3 sequence is CASSFGLNQPQHF. CDR3 coding DNA: TGTGCCAGCAGTTTTGGGCTCAATCAGCCCCAGCATTTT.

The J gene is TRBJ2-7, the V gene TRBV3-1 (or the pseudogene TRBV3-2); no reliable D call. The CDR3 has 14 amino acids. V was pared by 0 bases and J by 0 bases, with 6 bases between. Germline V gene lookup returns CDR1 LGHDT and CDR2 YNNKEL (reference sequence). The CDR3 DNA follows: TGTGCCAGCAGCCAAGATCACAGCTCCTACGAGCAGTACTTC. Translation gives CASSQDHSSYEQYF.

This clone has a single count. The CDR3 DNA reads as TGTGCCAGCAGCGGGCCGGGGGGCATGAACACTGAAGCTTTCTTT. It is translated as CASSGPGGMNTEAFF. This chain joins TRBV7-8 and TRBJ1-1; D is perhaps TRBD1 (6 bases). The V end lost 5 bases, the J end lost 0 bases, and 13 bases lay between the germline ends. The germline gives CDR1 SGHVS, CDR2 FQNEAQ. The CDR3 consists of 15 residues.

The J gene is TRBJ2-2, the V gene TRBV6-1, with a weak D call TRBD1 (5 bases). This CDR3 region has 17 residues. V lost 3 bases, J lost 0 bases, and 14 bases lay in between. Germline CDR1 MNHNS, CDR2 SASEGT. This CDR3 reads CASSDALTGSNTGELFF. The CDR3, as DNA: TGTGCCAGCAGTGACGCCTTAACAGGTTCGAACACCGGGGAGCTGTTTTTT.